The 3 T cell receptor beta chains below were found in one sample sequenced in a study of blood T cell repertoires in COVID-19. Measured with immunoSEQ multiplex PCR; TCRdb has only the in-frame clones, and not every one. This repertoire shows around 29,000 clones, about 85% found once; its top ten account for about 9.4%. Sample: peripheral blood. The receptors derive from a human donor in a cohort sampled during active COVID-19.

The genes are TRBV2 and TRBJ1-2; D perhaps matches TRBD1 (5 bases). The germline V gene encodes CDR1 SNHLY and CDR2 FYNNEI. The V gene lost 1 base and the J gene lost 5 bases, with 14 bases spanning the gap. This CDR3 region has 15 residues. The CDR3 here is CASSEGGLRRYGYTF. CDR3 DNA sequence: TGTGCCAGCAGTGAAGGGGGACTTAGACGTTATGGCTACACCTTC.

This chain connects TRBV6-5 to TRBJ1-3; possible D gene TRBD1, 5 bases. Germline assignment: CDR1 MNHEY and CDR2 SVGAGI. The CDR3 totals 14 residues. V lost 2 bases, J lost 0 bases, and 5 bases lay in between. CDR3 nucleotides: TGTGCCAGCAGTTACAGGGGCTCTGGAAACACCATATATTTT. This sequence encodes CASSYRGSGNTIYF.

V usage is TRBV18 and J usage is TRBJ2-2, with D possibly TRBD2 on 5 matching bases. CDR3 size: 14 residues. Trimming cost V 6 bases and J 3 bases, with 11 bases left between them. The germline V gene encodes CDR1 KGHSH and CDR2 LQKENI. The CDR3 sequence: CASSGFGDTGELFF. The DNA for the CDR3 is TGTGCCAGCTCCGGGTTCGGGGACACCGGGGAGCTGTTTTTT.